The 5 T cell receptor beta chains in this list originate from one sample, sequenced in a study of blood T cells in healthy people across ages. Next came a second PCR, run for roughly 6 to 11 cycles, which used a sample-barcoded 5' primer along with a J-beta primer mix. Using its own MiXCR run on the 5' RACE reads, TCRdb lists one record per CDR3 protein. The repertoire has some 1.5 million distinct CDR3 sequences, approximately 39% of them found once; the top ten carry around 4%. Sequencing was done on a sample of blood. These receptors all come from a woman between 18 and 30 years old in good health.

Comments on this clonotype: Sequence at one end of the junction differs from germline and may be a read error. V gene TRBV20-1 combines with J gene TRBJ1-6; 7 nucleotides line up with TRBD1. The CDR3 extends over 13 amino acids. The germline CDR1 and CDR2 sequences are DFQATT and SNEGSKA (reference sequence). This CDR3 reads CSASVQGNSPPHF. The CDR3 nucleotides are TGCAGTGCTAGTGTACAGGGGAATTCACCCCCCCACTTT.

The rearrangement links TRBV5-1 to TRBJ2-3; D is unclear. Germline CDR1 reads SGHRS; CDR2 reads YFSETQ. This CDR3 has 13 amino acids. The ends were cut back, 7 bases at V and 5 bases at J, with 14 bases in the middle. The CDR3 region is CASADLPGDTQYF. The CDR3 DNA follows: TGCGCCAGCGCCGACCTCCCTGGAGATACGCAGTATTTT.

This clonotype appeared a few times. V is TRBV7-9 and J is TRBJ2-5, with D possibly matching TRBD2 (5 bases). Germline CDR1 reads SEHNR; CDR2 reads FQNEAQ (reference sequence). The CDR3 has 11 residues. V lost 9 bases to trimming and J lost 2 bases, with 7 bases between them. The CDR3 DNA is TGTGCCAGGGAGGATCAAGAGACCCAGTACTTC. Translated, it gives CAREDQETQYF.

This clonotype has at least ten counts. The chain combines TRBV4-1 with TRBJ2-4; D call uncertain. The CDR3 has 13 residues. V lost 4 bases, J lost 12 bases, and 16 bases lay in between. Per the germline V gene, CDR1 is MGHRA and CDR2 is YSYEKL. The CDR3 spells CASSPPGSSYQYF. The CDR3 nucleotides read TGCGCCAGCAGCCCCCCGGGCAGTTCATATCAGTACTTC.

The chain couples TRBV27 to TRBJ2-7, with 13 bases aligning to TRBD2. Germline V gene sequence: CDR1 MNHEY, CDR2 SMNVEV (reference sequence). The ends lost 5 bases at V and 7 bases at J; junction bases unmatched: 14. This CDR3 comprises 17 residues. The CDR3 nucleotides read TGTGCCAGCAGTGCCGGGACTAGCGGGATTACCTACAATGAGCAGTACTTC. Protein product: CASSAGTSGITYNEQYF.